Listed below are T cell receptor beta chains from one sample, sequenced in a study of T cells after yellow fever vaccination. Each CDR3 protein is one row after TCRdb ran MiXCR on the 5' RACE reads. The repertoire has 95,000 to 150,000 distinct CDR3 sequences, roughly 15% of them found once; the top ten carry more than 40%. The input for sequencing was CD8+ T cells sorted from PBMCs, taken 5 days after the yellow fever booster vaccination. These receptor sequences come from a man aged 18 to 29 who received the YFV17D yellow fever vaccine. The CDR3 runs from the conserved cysteine through the conserved F or W. The order of the fields is D gene, CDR3 length, V gene, clone size, J gene, CDR3 protein, CDR3 DNA. D genes are given only for firm matches. Only part of the rows carry a size: once, few, many, or a class if the clone is expanded.

>-|14|TRBV12-3/TRBV12-4|-|TRBJ1-2
CASSLSGGVWGYTF
TGTGCCAGCAGTTTATCCGGGGGAGTATGGGGCTACACCTTC
>-|13|TRBV6-2/TRBV6-3|-|TRBJ1-6
CASNDWVNSPLHF
TGTGCCAGCAATGACTGGGTTAATTCACCCCTCCACTTT
>-|13|TRBV6-5|-|TRBJ1-4
CASSLGGDEKLFF
TGTGCCAGCTCCCTCGGGGGGGACGAAAAACTGTTTTTT
>TRBD1|13|TRBV29-1|-|TRBJ2-1
CSVFGTGGNEQFF
TGCAGCGTCTTTGGGACAGGGGGAAATGAGCAGTTCTTC
>-|16|TRBV4-3|few|TRBJ1-5
CASSQDRGGNGQPQHF
TGCGCCAGCAGCCAAGATAGAGGGGGGAATGGTCAGCCCCAGCATTTT
>-|14|TRBV4-3|-|TRBJ1-1
CASSQVGRNTEAFF
TGCGCCAGCAGCCAAGTAGGAAGGAACACTGAAGCTTTCTTT
>-|17|TRBV11-2|-|TRBJ2-2
CASSSVARVGYTGELFF
TGTGCCAGCAGCTCCGTTGCCCGGGTAGGGTACACCGGGGAGCTGTTTTTT
>TRBD1|15|TRBV6-6|few|TRBJ1-3
CASRGTVHSGNTIYF
TGTGCCAGCAGGGGGACAGTTCACTCTGGAAACACCATATATTTT
>-|20|TRBV5-6|few|TRBJ2-1
CASSLIRPRGTDISYNEQFF
TGTGCCAGCAGCTTGATTCGGCCAAGGGGGACCGACATTTCCTACAATGAGCAGTTCTTC
>-|16|TRBV7-2|many|TRBJ2-5
CASSLDLSGLQETQYF
TGTGCCAGCAGCTTAGATCTCAGCGGGCTCCAAGAGACCCAGTACTTC
>-|14|TRBV6-2/TRBV6-3|-|TRBJ2-2
CASSYYGTPGELFF
TGTGCCAGCAGTTACTACGGGACACCCGGGGAGCTGTTTTTT
>-|12|TRBV6-8|-|TRBJ2-7
CASSRDKREQYF
TGTGCCAGCAGTCGGGACAAGAGGGAGCAGTACTTC
>-|13|TRBV7-9|-|TRBJ2-5
CASSLTPRETQYF
TGTGCCAGCAGCTTAACCCCTCGGGAGACCCAGTACTTC
>-|15|TRBV4-1|-|TRBJ2-3
CASSQVLAISDTQYF
TGCGCCAGCAGCCAAGTCCTAGCGATTTCAGATACGCAGTATTTT
>-|17|TRBV27|-|TRBJ1-6
CASSPTGPWFHNSPLHF
TGTGCCAGCAGTCCTACCGGGCCCTGGTTCCATAATTCACCCCTCCACTTT
>TRBD2|15|TRBV4-1|few|TRBJ2-2
CASSQATSGTGELFF
TGCGCCAGCAGCCAGGCGACTAGCGGCACCGGGGAGCTGTTTTTT
>-|12|TRBV9|-|TRBJ1-6
CASSVGRSPLHF
TGTGCCAGCAGCGTAGGTCGTTCACCCCTCCACTTT
>-|15|TRBV5-6|-|TRBJ1-4
CASSGVYATNEKLFF
TGTGCCAGCAGCGGAGTCTATGCAACTAATGAAAAACTGTTTTTT
>TRBD1|15|TRBV12-3/TRBV12-4|many|TRBJ2-1
CASSPGQAPYNEQFF
TGTGCCAGCAGTCCCGGACAGGCCCCTTACAATGAGCAGTTCTTC
>-|18|TRBV6-2/TRBV6-3|many|TRBJ2-6
CASRTDRVPSSGANVLTF
TGTGCCAGCAGAACGGATAGGGTACCGTCCTCTGGGGCCAACGTCCTGACTTTC
>-|15|TRBV14|few|TRBJ2-3
CASSQEVGPTDTQYF
TGTGCCAGCAGCCAAGAGGTGGGCCCCACAGATACGCAGTATTTT
>-|14|TRBV27|many|TRBJ2-2
CASSLGMNTGELFF
TGTGCCAGCAGCTTAGGGATGAACACCGGGGAGCTGTTTTTT
>-|16|TRBV4-3|few|TRBJ2-7
CASSPRPGKSSYEQYF
TGCGCCAGCAGCCCGCGTCCGGGAAAGAGCTCCTACGAGCAGTACTTC
>-|18|TRBV28|few|TRBJ1-5
CASSGATGPTISNQPQHF
TGTGCCAGCAGTGGGGCTACAGGGCCTACCATTAGCAATCAGCCCCAGCATTTT
>-|14|TRBV20-1|-|TRBJ1-2
CSARASRETYGYTF
TGCAGTGCTAGAGCTTCAAGGGAGACGTATGGCTACACCTTC
>-|16|TRBV12-3/TRBV12-4|few|TRBJ1-3
CASSLYGVNSGNTIYF
TGTGCCAGCAGTTTATATGGGGTGAACTCTGGAAACACCATATATTTT
>TRBD2|15|TRBV6-5|-|TRBJ2-1
CASSKGTILSNEQFF
TGTGCCAGCAGTAAGGGGACTATACTTTCGAATGAGCAGTTCTTC
>-|14|TRBV4-3|few|TRBJ1-5
CASSQELENQPQHF
TGCGCCAGCAGCCAAGAGCTGGAAAATCAGCCCCAGCATTTT
>-|13|TRBV9|few|TRBJ1-1
CASSVGQITEAFF
TGTGCCAGCAGCGTAGGCCAGATTACTGAAGCTTTCTTT
>-|14|TRBV29-1|-|TRBJ1-1
CSVETGLLNTEAFF
TGCAGCGTTGAAACCGGACTGCTGAACACTGAAGCTTTCTTT
>TRBD2|15|TRBV7-3|-|TRBJ2-3
CASSLGRGGTDTQYF
TGTGCCAGCAGCTTGGGCCGGGGGGGCACAGATACGCAGTATTTT
>TRBD2|16|TRBV18|-|TRBJ2-3
CASSPPERGGTDTQYF
TGTGCCAGCTCACCACCGGAGCGGGGGGGCACAGATACGCAGTATTTT
>-|12|TRBV7-9|-|TRBJ2-2
CASNAGMGELFF
TGTGCCAGTAACGCAGGGATGGGGGAGCTGTTTTTT
>-|12|TRBV7-9|-|TRBJ2-1
CASLGLSDEQFF
TGTGCCAGCTTAGGACTCTCTGATGAGCAGTTCTTC
>TRBD1|15|TRBV4-1|-|TRBJ2-7
CASSSPGTGTYEQYF
TGCGCCAGCAGCTCTCCCGGGACAGGGACTTACGAGCAGTACTTC
>TRBD2|16|TRBV2|many|TRBJ2-2
CASSRTSGANTGELFF
TGTGCCAGCAGTCGCACTAGCGGAGCGAACACCGGGGAGCTGTTTTTT
>-|16|TRBV12-3/TRBV12-4|few|TRBJ1-2
CASTLSQGLGSYGYTF
TGTGCCAGCACCCTTAGCCAGGGACTAGGGTCCTATGGCTACACCTTC
>TRBD1|16|TRBV7-9|few|TRBJ2-2
CASSLVGQGDTGELFF
TGTGCCAGCAGCTTAGTGGGACAGGGTGACACCGGGGAGCTGTTTTTT
>-|12|TRBV7-2|-|TRBJ2-1
CASTPSGLEQFF
TGTGCCAGCACCCCCAGCGGGTTAGAGCAGTTCTTC
>TRBD1|14|TRBV7-9|few|TRBJ1-2
CASSPTGVSYGYTF
TGTGCCAGCAGCCCAACAGGGGTTTCCTATGGCTACACCTTC
>-|13|TRBV6-2/TRBV6-3|-|TRBJ2-3
CASSYSMADTQYF
TGTGCCAGCAGTTACTCCATGGCAGATACGCAGTATTTT
>TRBD2|15|TRBV6-4|many|TRBJ2-3
CASSETGGAADTQYF
TGTGCCAGCAGTGAAACCGGGGGGGCCGCAGATACGCAGTATTTT
>-|15|TRBV5-1|-|TRBJ1-1
CASSFNSALNTEAFF
TGCGCCAGCAGCTTCAATTCCGCCCTGAACACTGAAGCTTTCTTT
>-|14|TRBV7-9|few|TRBJ2-5
CASSRRQLQETQYF
TGTGCCAGCAGCAGAAGACAGTTGCAAGAGACCCAGTACTTC